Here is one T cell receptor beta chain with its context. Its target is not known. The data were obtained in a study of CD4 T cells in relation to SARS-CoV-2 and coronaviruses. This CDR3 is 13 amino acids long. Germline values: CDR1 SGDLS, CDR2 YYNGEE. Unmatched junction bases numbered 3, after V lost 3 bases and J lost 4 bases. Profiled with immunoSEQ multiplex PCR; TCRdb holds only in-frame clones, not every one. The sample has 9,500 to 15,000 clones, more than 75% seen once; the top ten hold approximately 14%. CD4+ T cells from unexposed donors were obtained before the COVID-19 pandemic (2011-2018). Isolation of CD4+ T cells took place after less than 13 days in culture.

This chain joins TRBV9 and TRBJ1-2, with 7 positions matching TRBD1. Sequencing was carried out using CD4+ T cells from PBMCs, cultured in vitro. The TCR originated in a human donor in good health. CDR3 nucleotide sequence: TGTGCCAGCAGCGCAGGGGGATCCTATGGCTACACCTTC. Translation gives CASSAGGSYGYTF.